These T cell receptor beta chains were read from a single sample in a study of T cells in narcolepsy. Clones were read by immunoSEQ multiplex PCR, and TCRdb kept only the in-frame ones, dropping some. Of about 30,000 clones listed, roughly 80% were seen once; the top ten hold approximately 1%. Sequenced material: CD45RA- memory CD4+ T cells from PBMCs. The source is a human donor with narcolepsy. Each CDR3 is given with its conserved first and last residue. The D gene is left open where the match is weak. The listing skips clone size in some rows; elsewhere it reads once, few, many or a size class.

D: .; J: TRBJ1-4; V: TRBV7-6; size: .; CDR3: CASSPYFSGVDNEKLFF; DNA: TGTGCCAGCAGCCCCTATTTCTCGGGGGTCGATAATGAAAAACTGTTTTTT
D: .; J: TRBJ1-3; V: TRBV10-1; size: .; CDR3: CASRTGNTIYF; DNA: TGCGCCAGCAGAACAGGAAACACCATATATTTT
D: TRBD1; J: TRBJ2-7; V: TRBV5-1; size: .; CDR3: CASSSHRGEQYF; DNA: TGCGCCAGCAGCTCCCACAGGGGAGAGCAGTACTTC
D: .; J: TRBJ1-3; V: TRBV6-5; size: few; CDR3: CASSYSNSGNTIYF; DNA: TGTGCCAGCAGTTACTCCAACTCTGGAAACACCATATATTTT
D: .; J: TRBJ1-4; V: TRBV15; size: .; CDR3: CATSRGGKDEKLFF; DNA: TGTGCCACCAGCAGAGGGGGAAAGGATGAAAAACTGTTTTTT
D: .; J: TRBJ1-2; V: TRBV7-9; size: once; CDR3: CASSPVGGYGYTF; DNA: TGTGCCAGCAGCCCAGTCGGGGGTTATGGCTACACCTTC
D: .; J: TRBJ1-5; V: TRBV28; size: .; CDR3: CASTWRGASRVYSNQPQHF; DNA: TGTGCCAGCACCTGGAGGGGGGCGTCAAGGGTCTATAGCAATCAGCCCCAGCATTTT
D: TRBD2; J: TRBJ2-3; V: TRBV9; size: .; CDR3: CASSVGAGGSDTQYF; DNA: TGTGCCAGCAGCGTAGGAGCGGGAGGGTCGGATACGCAGTATTTT
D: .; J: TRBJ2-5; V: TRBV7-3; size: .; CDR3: CASSLIAGGEQYF; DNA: TGTGCCAGCAGCTTAATTGCCGGCGGGGAGCAGTACTTC
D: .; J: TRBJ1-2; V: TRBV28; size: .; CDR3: CASSFSSNGYTF; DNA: TGTGCCAGCAGTTTTAGCTCAAATGGCTACACCTTC
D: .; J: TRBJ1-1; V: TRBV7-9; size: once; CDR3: CASSLGGQNTEAFF; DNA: TGTGCCAGCAGCTTAGGAGGTCAGAACACTGAAGCTTTCTTT
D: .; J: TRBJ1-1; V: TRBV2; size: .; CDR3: CASQWGGAAPEAFF; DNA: TGTGCCAGCCAATGGGGAGGGGCCGCCCCTGAAGCTTTCTTT
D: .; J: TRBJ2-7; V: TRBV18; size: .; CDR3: CASSPRGYEQYF; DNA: TGTGCCAGCTCACCGCGAGGCTACGAGCAGTACTTC
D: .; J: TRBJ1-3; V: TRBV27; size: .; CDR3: CASSAGFSGNTIYF; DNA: TGTGCCAGCTCCGCGGGGTTCTCTGGAAACACCATATATTTT
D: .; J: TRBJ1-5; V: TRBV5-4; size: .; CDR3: CASSPDPGWPQHF; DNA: TGTGCCAGCAGTCCAGACCCCGGTTGGCCCCAGCATTTT
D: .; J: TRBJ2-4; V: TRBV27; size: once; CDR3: CASSFRRGQENIQYF; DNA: TGTGCCAGCAGTTTTCGGAGGGGGCAGGAAAACATTCAGTACTTC
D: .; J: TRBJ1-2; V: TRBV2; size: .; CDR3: CASSASGVISDGYTF; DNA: TGTGCCAGCAGTGCTTCAGGGGTTATCAGCGATGGCTACACCTTC
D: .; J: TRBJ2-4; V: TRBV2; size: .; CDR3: CASSEWGDAKNIQYF; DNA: TGTGCCAGCAGTGAATGGGGGGATGCCAAAAACATTCAGTACTTC
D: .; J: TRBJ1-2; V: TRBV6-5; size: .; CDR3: CASSFRDLYGYTF; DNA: TGTGCCAGCAGTTTCAGGGATCTCTATGGCTACACCTTC
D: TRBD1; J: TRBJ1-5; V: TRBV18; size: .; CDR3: CASSLDRTNQPQHF; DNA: TGTGCCAGCTCGTTGGACAGGACCAATCAGCCCCAGCATTTT
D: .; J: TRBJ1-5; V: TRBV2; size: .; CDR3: CASSEGPKGNQPQHF; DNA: TGTGCCAGCAGTGAGGGACCAAAGGGAAACCAGCCCCAGCATTTT
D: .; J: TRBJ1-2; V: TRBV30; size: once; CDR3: CAWRPGEHGYTF; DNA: TGTGCCTGGAGACCAGGGGAACATGGCTACACCTTC
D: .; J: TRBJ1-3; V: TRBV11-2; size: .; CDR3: CASSLSVGDTIYF; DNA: TGTGCCAGCAGCTTATCAGTAGGAGACACCATATATTTT
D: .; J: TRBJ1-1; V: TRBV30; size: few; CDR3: CAWSVSGWNTEAFF; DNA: TGTGCCTGGAGTGTCTCGGGGTGGAACACTGAAGCTTTCTTT
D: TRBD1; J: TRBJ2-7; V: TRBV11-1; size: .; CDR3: CASSLDMGDRGTYEQYF; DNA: TGTGCCAGCAGCTTAGATATGGGCGACAGGGGTACCTACGAGCAGTACTTC
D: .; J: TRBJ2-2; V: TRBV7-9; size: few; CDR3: CASSRAGPDTGELFF; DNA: TGTGCCAGCAGCCGTGCGGGGCCAGACACCGGGGAGCTGTTTTTT
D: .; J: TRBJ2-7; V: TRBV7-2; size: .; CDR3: CASSLGGPPYEQYF; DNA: TGTGCCAGCAGCTTAGGTGGGCCCCCCTACGAGCAGTACTTC
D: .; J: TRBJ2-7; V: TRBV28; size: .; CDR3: CASSSPTGSGEQYF; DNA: TGTGCCAGCAGTTCACCTACAGGAAGCGGCGAGCAGTACTTC
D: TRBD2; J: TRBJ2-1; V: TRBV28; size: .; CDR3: CASSLAPGLAGYNEQFF; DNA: TGTGCCAGCAGTTTAGCTCCGGGACTAGCGGGTTACAATGAGCAGTTCTTC
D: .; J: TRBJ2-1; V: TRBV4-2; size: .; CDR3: CASSQEDYDNEQFF; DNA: TGTGCCAGCAGCCAAGAGGACTATGACAATGAGCAGTTCTTC
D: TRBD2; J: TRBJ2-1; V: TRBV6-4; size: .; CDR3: CASKQLAGGWEQFF; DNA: TGTGCCAGCAAGCAATTAGCGGGAGGATGGGAGCAGTTCTTC
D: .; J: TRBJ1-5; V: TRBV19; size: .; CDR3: CASKEGGGQPQHF; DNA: TGTGCCTCAAAGGAAGGAGGGGGTCAGCCCCAGCATTTT
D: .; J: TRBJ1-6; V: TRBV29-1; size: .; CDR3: CSVALTGDNSPLHF; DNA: TGCAGCGTTGCCCTGACAGGTGATAATTCACCCCTCCACTTT
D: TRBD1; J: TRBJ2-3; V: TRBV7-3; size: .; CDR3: CASSLGRGPDTQYF; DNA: TGTGCCAGCAGCTTGGGAAGGGGGCCAGATACGCAGTATTTT
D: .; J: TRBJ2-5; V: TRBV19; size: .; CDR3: CASTRDGVTQYF; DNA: TGTGCCAGTACTCGTGATGGGGTGACCCAGTACTTC
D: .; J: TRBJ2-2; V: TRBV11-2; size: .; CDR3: CASSPPGASGELFF; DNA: TGTGCCAGCAGCCCGCCCGGGGCGAGCGGGGAGCTGTTTTTT
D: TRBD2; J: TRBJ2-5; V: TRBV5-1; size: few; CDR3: CASRPGGKETQYF; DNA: TGCGCCAGCAGACCGGGAGGGAAAGAGACCCAGTACTTC
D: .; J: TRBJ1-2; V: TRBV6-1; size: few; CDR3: CASSGWTDNYGYTF; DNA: TGTGCCAGCAGTGGCTGGACAGACAACTATGGCTACACCTTC
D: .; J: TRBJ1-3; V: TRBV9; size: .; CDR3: CASSVGNIASGNTIYF; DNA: TGTGCCAGCAGCGTAGGGAATATCGCATCTGGAAACACCATATATTTT
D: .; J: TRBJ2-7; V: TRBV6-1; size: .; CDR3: CASRGDSYEQYF; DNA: TGTGCCAGCAGGGGAGACTCCTACGAGCAGTACTTC
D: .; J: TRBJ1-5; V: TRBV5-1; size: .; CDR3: CASSLENSNQPQHF; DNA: TGCGCCAGCAGCTTGGAGAATAGCAATCAGCCCCAGCATTTT
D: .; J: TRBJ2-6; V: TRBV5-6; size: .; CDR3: CASSLIISGANVLTF; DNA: TGTGCCAGCAGCTTAATAATCTCTGGGGCCAACGTCCTGACTTTC
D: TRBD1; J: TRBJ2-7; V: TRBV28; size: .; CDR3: CASSTRGQGSHEQYF; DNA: TGTGCCAGCAGTACCCGGGGACAGGGTAGCCACGAGCAGTACTTC
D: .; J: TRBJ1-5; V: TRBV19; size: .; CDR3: CASGTRESQHF; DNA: TGTGCCAGTGGAACCAGGGAGTCCCAGCATTTT
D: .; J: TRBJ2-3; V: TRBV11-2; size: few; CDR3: CASSLGWGDTQYF; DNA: TGTGCCAGCAGCTTAGGGTGGGGAGATACGCAGTATTTT
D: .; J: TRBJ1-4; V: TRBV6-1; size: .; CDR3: CASTAWGGRGKLFF; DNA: TGTGCCAGCACCGCCTGGGGGGGGCGCGGAAAACTGTTTTTT
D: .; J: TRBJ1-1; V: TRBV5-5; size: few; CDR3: CASSLIAGNTEAFF; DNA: TGTGCCAGCAGCTTGATAGCGGGGAACACTGAAGCTTTCTTT
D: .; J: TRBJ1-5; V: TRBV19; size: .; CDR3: CASSRRPNQPQHF; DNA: TGTGCCAGTAGTCGACGGCCAAATCAGCCCCAGCATTTT
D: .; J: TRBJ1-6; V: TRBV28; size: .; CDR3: CASSFWQGRYNSPLHF; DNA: TGTGCCAGCAGTTTTTGGCAGGGCCGGTATAATTCACCCCTCCACTTT
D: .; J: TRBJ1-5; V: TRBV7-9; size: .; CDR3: CASSPTINQPQHF; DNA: TGTGCCAGCAGCCCGACCATTAATCAGCCCCAGCATTTT
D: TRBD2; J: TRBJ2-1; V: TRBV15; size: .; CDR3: CATSSGSGGFDEQFF; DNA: TGTGCCACCAGCAGTGGTAGCGGGGGGTTCGATGAGCAGTTCTTC
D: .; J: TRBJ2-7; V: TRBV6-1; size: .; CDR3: CASSERWGYYEQYF; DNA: TGTGCCAGCAGTGAAAGGTGGGGCTACTACGAGCAGTACTTC
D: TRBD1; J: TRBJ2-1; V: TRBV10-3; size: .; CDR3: CAISELGQGRDEQFF; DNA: TGTGCCATCAGTGAGTTGGGACAGGGGAGGGATGAGCAGTTCTTC
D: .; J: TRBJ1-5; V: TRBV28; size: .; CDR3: CASSYGNQPQHF; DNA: TGTGCCAGCAGTTACGGGAATCAGCCCCAGCATTTT
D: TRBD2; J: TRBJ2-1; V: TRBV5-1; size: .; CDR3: CASSLMWSAGTSPYNEQFF; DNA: TGCGCCAGCAGCTTGATGTGGTCAGCCGGGACTAGTCCCTACAATGAGCAGTTCTTC
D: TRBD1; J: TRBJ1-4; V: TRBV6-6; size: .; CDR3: CASSHYRGTTNEKLFF; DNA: TGTGCCAGCAGTCACTACAGGGGTACAACTAATGAAAAACTGTTTTTT
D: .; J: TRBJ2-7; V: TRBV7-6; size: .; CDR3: CASSLRAGSSYEQYF; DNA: TGTGCCAGCAGCTTACGGGCAGGGAGCTCCTACGAGCAGTACTTC
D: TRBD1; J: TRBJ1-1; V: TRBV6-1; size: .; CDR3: CASSRVGTGSEAFF; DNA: TGTGCCAGCAGTAGGGTTGGGACAGGGTCTGAAGCTTTCTTT